This T cell receptor beta chain was identified in a study of beta chain features in type 1 diabetes (dated by TCRdb to 2017 to 2018). In the study overall: Mean age, gender distribution, total cell number and subset yield did not differ between patients and healthy donors. In the study, recently diagnosed type 1 diabetes patients and matched healthy donors were compared on the TCRB repertoires of their sorted circulating CD4+ T cell subsets. Regulatory and stem cell-like memory subsets were isolated from only 8 patients and roughly 8 healthy donors, whereas naive and central memory subsets came from all 30 or so donors. A total of roughly 98,000,000 sorted cells were examined across all samples, and a strong correlation was observed between cell number per subset and RNA yield.

Each donor gave one peripheral blood draw, averaging roughly 120 mL, which was collected into heparinised tubes. Naive, central memory, regulatory and stem cell-like memory CD4+ T cells were sorted on a BD FACSAria II using a panel including CD45RO, CCR7, CD25, CD127, CD95 and CD27. Every sorted population had a purity above 95%. PBMCs were isolated right away by Lymphoprep density gradient centrifugation and were stained directly, without culture. So that batch effects would be minimized, each experiment stained and sorted samples in pairs, pairing one healthy donor with one patient. Study-level results and caveats: PCR might favor shorter templates, but patient and control samples were amplified and corrected together, so any skew would affect both groups equally. Because cDNA rather than genomic DNA was sequenced, highly expressing activated cells could have been over-represented, although no difference in activation and CD3 levels was found between groups. In all four CD4+ subsets, TCRB CDR3 length was moderately but significantly shorter in type 1 diabetes patients. Naive, central memory and regulatory TCRB repertoires appeared more similar among patients than among healthy donors. Fewer insertions and more nucleotide deletions at VDJ recombination sites were observed in patients with type 1 diabetes, implying thymic rearrangement abnormalities. Because small numbers of individuals were included in the HLA sub-analyses, any influence of HLA type on TCRB rearrangement was left unresolved.

The entire isolated RNA was reverse transcribed using the High Capacity cDNA Reverse Transcription Kit, and thus expressed TCRB transcripts were sequenced. Deep immunoSEQ sequencing was performed on naive, central memory and regulatory T cell samples, with an average of roughly 3.3 million total reads per sample. After sorted cells were lysed in RLT buffer, RNA was extracted with DNase-treated RNeasy Micro or Mini kits, with the choice depending on cell number. Each cell subset was processed on its own to prevent cross-contamination, while patient and healthy donor samples were processed together. TCRB sequences were amplified from cDNA with the immunoSEQ multiplex PCR, producing 87-bp fragments spanning the CDR3 region. Sequencing of the amplicons was performed on the Illumina HiSeq platform. The study's own analysis went as follows. Synthetic template baselines were used to correct PCR bias computationally, reads within Hamming distance 2 were collapsed, and singletons that could not be merged were discarded. By aligning reads against IMGT, V, D and J genes, CDR3 length, and insertions or deletions at six rearrangement sites were assigned. Within each subset, clonotype counts were normalized to the number of sorted cells before true diversity and Gini coefficients were calculated with the tcR R package. Repertoire sharing was quantified using the overlap coefficient calculated on TCRB nucleotide sequences. As a proxy for the pre-selection repertoire, out-of-frame TCRB sequences from naive cells were analyzed. TCRdb provides this immuneACCESS table in a form limited to in-frame rearrangements. Some clones are lacking; in checked studies, under half of them reflect an unresolved V gene, and why the rest are absent is not known. The V and J calls and clone size come from that table; D and trimming were worked out from the DNA. For this sample there are under 350,000 clones; around 25% appear just once. The top ten hold over 0.01% of the sample.

In its sample, this clone was seen once. It has no known antigen specificity. One base away there is no much larger clone; base qualities are not given. Trimmed from V: 8 bases; trimmed from J: 9 bases; junction bases lacking a gene match: 14. There are 14 amino acids in the CDR3, from cysteine to phenylalanine inclusive. Solely the CDR3 DNA is kept, with 42 bases framed from the first base. CDR1 and CDR2 (SQVTM, ANQGSEA) derive from the germline V gene. The sequencing sample was made of naive CD4+ T cells from blood. Sample cell subset or site, as interpreted from the label and publication: true naive CD4+ T cells. The source of this sequence is a woman under 40 with type 1 diabetes. The receptor chain draws on TRBV29-1 and TRBJ2-1, and 9 junction bases match TRBD2. In nucleotide form, the sequence is TGCAGCCTCCCCCCGGGTAGCGGGAGTGGTGAGCAGTTCTTC. Translated, this gives CSLPPGSGSGEQFF.